The next 20 T cell receptor beta chains were all read from a single sample in a study of read filtering for tumor transcriptome and immune sequencing. From roughly 0.4 ug of RNA, a library with molecular barcoded alpha/delta and beta/gamma adaptors was made. TCRdb passed the reads through MiXCR, listing each CDR3 protein once. The data contain approximately 45,000 distinct CDR3 sequences, less than 20% of them seen just once; the ten biggest clones take up 30% to 45%. Sequenced sample: a population of CD138-negative cells sorted from bone marrow. These receptors came from a donor over 35 with multiple myeloma.

This clonotype was recorded many times. The J gene is TRBJ2-7, the V gene TRBV5-1; a possible D gene is TRBD2 (6 bases). Per germline, CDR1 SGHRS and CDR2 YFSETQ. The CDR3 runs to 16 residues. Trimming took off 4 bases at V and 1 base at J, with 18 bases between the two ends. The CDR3 is CASSPRGSSRSYEQYF. The CDR3, as DNA: TGCGCCAGCAGCCCCCGGGGGTCTTCACGGTCCTACGAGCAGTACTTC.

The V call is TRBV19, the J call TRBJ2-1; tentatively, D is TRBD1 (5 bases). Trimming took off 6 bases at V and 8 bases at J, with 17 bases between the two ends. The length of the CDR3 is 14 residues. Germline assignment: CDR1 LNHDA and CDR2 SQIVND (reference sequence). DNA of the CDR3: TGTGCCAGTAGGGGGCAGGGATGGGTCGATGAGCAGTTCTTC. This translates into CASRGQGWVDEQFF.

This clonotype was recorded many times. V is TRBV9 and J is TRBJ2-7; D is uncertain. There are 13 residues in the CDR3. Germline CDR1 reads SGDLS; CDR2 reads YYNGEE. Between the trimmed V and J ends, which lost 4 bases and 6 bases, there was a span of 14 bases. The CDR3 DNA is TGTGCCAGCAGCCCTGACGGCGTAGGCGAGCAGTACTTC. Its translation is CASSPDGVGEQYF.

With respect to this clonotype: A junction boundary mismatches the germline segment, possibly from a read error. The gene calls are TRBV28 and TRBJ1-5; no firm D call. The CDR3 contains 13 residues. Germline V CDR1 and CDR2: MDHEN, SYDVKM. The CDR3 DNA reads as TGTGCCAGCAGTTTGGGGAGCAATCAGCCCAAGCATTTT. As protein: CASSLGSNQPKHF.

This clonotype occurred many times. The V and J genes are TRBV13 and TRBJ2-1; TRBD2 might be the D (6 bases). The V and J ends lost 4 bases and 2 bases respectively, with 12 bases between them. Germline V gene data show CDR1 as PRHDT and CDR2 as FYEKMQ (reference sequence). The CDR3 totals 15 residues. The CDR3 sequence is CASSSERAAYNEQFF. Written as DNA, the CDR3 is TGTGCCAGCAGCTCAGAGCGGGCCGCCTACAATGAGCAGTTCTTC.

In its sample, this clonotype was seen a few times. V and J are TRBV18 and TRBJ2-3; 9 bases match TRBD2. V shed 5 bases, J shed 1 base, and the junction held 4 bases outside the gene matches. Germline-derived CDR1 and CDR2 are KGHSH and LQKENI. The CDR3 runs 15 residues. CDR3 region: CASSTRTSGTDTQYF. The CDR3 region has the DNA TGTGCCAGCTCAACCCGGACTAGCGGCACAGATACGCAGTATTTT.

Comment on this clonotype: A much larger clone lies one base from this, so it may be a read error. The chain couples TRBV28 to TRBJ2-1, with D hard to call. Germline lookup yields CDR1 MDHEN and CDR2 SYDVKM. This CDR3 spans 13 amino acids. Trimming stripped 6 bases from V and 5 bases from J, with 11 bases between. The CDR3: CASRETDDNEQFF. The CDR3 nucleotides are TGTGCCAGCAGAGAGACCGACGACAATGAGCAGTTCTTC.

The table lists this clonotype with a few counts. The chain employs TRBV20-1 and TRBJ1-2; 7 bases map to TRBD1. Germline V gene data show CDR1 as DFQATT and CDR2 as SNEGSKA (reference sequence). V dropped 3 bases and J dropped 0; count of bases not matched to a gene: 4. The CDR3 length is 14 residues. The CDR3 DNA follows: TGCAGTGCTAGGGAGACAGGGTCTAACTATGGCTACACCTTC. Translated: CSARETGSNYGYTF.

Details on this clonotype: A much larger clone differs by one base, so this may be a read error. The rearrangement joins TRBV18 to TRBJ2-1; D is unclear. From germline, CDR1 is KGHSH and CDR2 LQKENI. This CDR3 comprises 15 residues. CDR3 coding DNA: TGTGCCAGCTCACCACCGATCAAAGAGAGGAATGAGCGGTTCTTC. This gives the protein CASSPPIKERNERFF.

Comment on this clonotype: A far larger clone is only one base removed, so a read error is likely. V gene TRBV12-3 or TRBV12-4 combines with J gene TRBJ2-1; TRBD1 agrees at 10 bases. Germline trimming cut 7 bases from V and 6 bases from J; bases unmatched to any gene: 9. The CDR3 is 15 residues long. The DNA of the CDR3 is TGTGCCAGCAACCCCCGGGACAGGGGTTCCAATGAGCAGTTCTTC. It is translated as CASNPRDRGSNEQFF.

Turning to this clonotype: Possible read error: a much larger clone is one base away. The chain employs TRBV6-2 or TRBV6-3 and TRBJ2-3; the D call may be TRBD1 or TRBD2 (5 bases each). Germline V gene lookup returns CDR1 MNHEY and CDR2 SVGEGT. The CDR3 has 14 amino acids. The CDR3 protein is CASGRDASTVTQYF. In DNA form, the CDR3 reads TGTGCCAGCGGCCGGGACGCAAGCACAGTTACGCAGTATTTT.

The V and J genes are TRBV5-1 and TRBJ2-7, with D perhaps being TRBD1 or TRBD2 (6 bases each). Trimming shortened V by 4 bases and J by 4 bases, and 18 bases separated the two germline ends. Germline CDR1 is SGHRS and CDR2 is YFSETQ. The length of the CDR3 is 15 residues. The CDR3 nucleotides read TGCGCCAGCAGCCTGGGACCCGGGGGCGAATACGAGCAGTACTTC. It yields the protein CASSLGPGGEYEQYF.

This clonotype showed up many times. CDR3 sequence reads: CASTPQGQGASNYGYTF. The CDR3 DNA follows: TGTGCCAGCACTCCCCAGGGACAGGGGGCTTCTAACTATGGCTACACCTTC. The chain combines TRBV6-5 with TRBJ1-2, with 12 nucleotides matching TRBD1. The CDR3 sequence is 17 residues long. Trimming removed 7 bases from V and 0 bases from J; junction bases left unmatched: 9. CDR1 and CDR2 from the germline V gene are MNHEY and SVGAGI.

This chain links TRBV11-2 with TRBJ2-5; a possible D gene is TRBD1 (6 bases). Germline V gene sequence: CDR1 SGHAT, CDR2 FQNNGV. The CDR3 loop spans 13 amino acids. V lost 5 bases and J lost 5, with 12 bases in between. Written as DNA, the CDR3 is TGTGCCAGCAGCACAGGGTCGGTGGAGACCCAGTACTTC. This sequence encodes CASSTGSVETQYF. Filled out from reference TRBV11-2 and TRBJ2-5, the complete variable domain reads EAGVAQSPRYKIIEKRQSVAFWCNPISGHATLYWYQQILGQGPKLLIQFQNNGVVDDSQLPKDRFSAERLKGVDSTLKIQPAKLEDSAVYLCASSTGSVETQYFGPGTRLLVL.

This chain uses TRBV29-1 with TRBJ2-2; D assignment may be TRBD1 or TRBD2 (5 bases each). Germline lookup yields CDR1 SQVTM and CDR2 ANQGSEA. V was clipped by 8 bases and J by 8 bases, with 27 bases between them. The CDR3 loop spans 16 amino acids. Written as DNA, the CDR3 is TGCAGCTTTGTGGGAAGAGCTGAGGGGCGCACTGGGGAGCTGTTTTTT. Protein sequence: CSFVGRAEGRTGELFF.

This clonotype was detected ten times or more. This rearrangement joins TRBV28 to TRBJ2-1; 11 bases line up with TRBD2. This CDR3 has 16 residues. Germline CDR1 and CDR2: MDHEN and SYDVKM. V trimming: 5 bases; J trimming: 4 bases; junction bases outside the gene matches: 7. CDR3 DNA sequence: TGTGCCAGCAGTCCGCCGGGACTAGCGGAATACAATGAGCAGTTCTTC. Translating it yields CASSPPGLAEYNEQFF.

This clonotype was picked up many times. V is TRBV20-1 and J is TRBJ2-3; a possible D gene is TRBD1 (7 bases). There are 15 residues in the CDR3. With 6 bases removed from V and 2 bases from J, the gap between germline ends came to 18 bases. From germline, CDR1 is DFQATT and CDR2 SNEGSKA (reference sequence). The CDR3 reads CSANPDRRATDTQYF. As DNA, the CDR3 is TGCAGTGCAAACCCGGACAGGAGGGCCACAGATACGCAGTATTTT.

This clonotype was counted ten times or more. V usage is TRBV27 and J usage is TRBJ2-1; TRBD1 aligns across 7 bases. The CDR3 spans 13 residues. Germline loops: CDR1 MNHEY, CDR2 SMNVEV (reference sequence). The V and J ends lost 5 bases and 5 bases, in that order; junction bases with no gene match: 3. The CDR3 nucleotides are TGTGCCAGCAGTATGGGGACAGACAATGAGCAGTTCTTC. Translating it yields CASSMGTDNEQFF.

This clonotype was seen at least ten times. J is TRBJ1-2 and V is TRBV6-1; TRBD1 matches at 7 bases. Germline CDR1 MNHNS, CDR2 SASEGT. J lost 4 bases, V lost 3 bases, and 5 bases had no gene match. This CDR3 is 14 amino acids long. The CDR3 nucleotides are TGTGCCAGCAGTGAGCGCCGGGACAGCTATGGCTACACCTTC. Translation gives CASSERRDSYGYTF.

This clonotype was seen many times. The chain joins TRBV20-1 to TRBJ2-1; the match to TRBD2 covers 13 bases. V lost 1 base and J lost 7; bases outside the gene matches: 4. This CDR3 region has 15 residues. The germline V gene has CDR1 DFQATT and CDR2 SNEGSKA (reference sequence). CDR3 DNA: TGCAGTGCTAGAGGGACTAGCGGGAGCGGGAATGAGCAGTTCTTC. It codes for CSARGTSGSGNEQFF.